This TCR beta chain came from a study of a mutant IDH1 vaccine in newly diagnosed glioma. Overall study findings and caveats: Shifts in the top peripheral T cell clonotypes seemed unrelated to pseudoprogression.

Notes on this clone: Its matching antigen is unknown.

Measured with immunoSEQ multiplex PCR; TCRdb has only the in-frame clones, and not every one. The repertoire holds about 68,000 clones, 60% to 85% seen once, with approximately 8% in the top ten. This CDR3 comprises 16 residues. Trimming removed 0 bases at V and 5 bases at J, with 16 bases between. CDR1 is MGHRA and CDR2 is YSYEKL in the germline V gene. Time point denoted: baseline, week 1 (first vaccination visit). Treatment indicated: pre-vaccination baseline after standard-of-care therapy. The clonotype comes from a man aged 50 to 59 with glioma. The sequencing here drew on PBMCs, taken from a glioma patient treated with radiotherapy, temozolomide or both. The V gene is TRBV4-1, the J gene TRBJ2-5; tentatively, D is TRBD1 (5 bases). The CDR3 nucleotides read TGCGCCAGCAGCCAAGATGGGAACAGGCAGGAGGAGACCCAGTACTTC. Encoded protein: CASSQDGNRQEETQYF.